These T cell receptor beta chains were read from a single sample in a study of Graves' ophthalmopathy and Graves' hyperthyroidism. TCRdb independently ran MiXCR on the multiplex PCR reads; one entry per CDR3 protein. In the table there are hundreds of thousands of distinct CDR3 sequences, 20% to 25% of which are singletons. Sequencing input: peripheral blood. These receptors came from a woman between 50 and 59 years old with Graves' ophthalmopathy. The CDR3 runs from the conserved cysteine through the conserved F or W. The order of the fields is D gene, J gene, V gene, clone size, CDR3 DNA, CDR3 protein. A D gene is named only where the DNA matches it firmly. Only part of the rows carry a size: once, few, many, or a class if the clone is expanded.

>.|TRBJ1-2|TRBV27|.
TGTGCCAGCAGTTTATTGGGGGGATCTCTTCGTGGCTACACCTTC
CASSLLGGSLRGYTF
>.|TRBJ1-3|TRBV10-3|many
TGTGCCATCAGTGAGCCCCCTGGAAACACCATATATTTT
CAISEPPGNTIYF
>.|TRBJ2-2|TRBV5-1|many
TGCGCCAGCAGGCGGGGTGGTAGCGGCAACACCGGGGAGCTGTTTTTT
CASRRGGSGNTGELFF
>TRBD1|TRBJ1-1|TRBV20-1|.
TGCAGTGTTTCTAGGGGGCAGAACACTGAAGCTTTCTTT
CSVSRGQNTEAFF
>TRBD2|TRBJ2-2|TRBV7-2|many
TGTGCCAGCAGCTGGCTAGCGGGCACCGGGGAGCTGTTTTTT
CASSWLAGTGELFF
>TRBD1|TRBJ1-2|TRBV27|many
TGTGCCAGCAGTTTAGGGACAGGGGGAGCTAACTATGGCTACACCTTC
CASSLGTGGANYGYTF
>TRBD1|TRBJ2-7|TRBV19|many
TGTGCCAGTAGTCCCGAAAGGACAGGATCCTACGAGCAGTACTTC
CASSPERTGSYEQYF
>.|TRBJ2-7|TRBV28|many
TGTGCCAGCAGCTTAGGGAACGAGCAGTACTTC
CASSLGNEQYF
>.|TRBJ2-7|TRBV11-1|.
TGTGCCAGCAGCTTCCTAGTTGGATTGGAGGAGGCAGGGGAGCAGTACTTC
CASSFLVGLEEAGEQYF
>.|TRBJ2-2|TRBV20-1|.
TGCAGTGCTAGAGGCCTTCCCGGGGAGCTGTTTTTT
CSARGLPGELFF
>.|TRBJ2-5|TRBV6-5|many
TGTGCCAGCAGTTACTATGACTCGAGGGAGACCCAGTACTTC
CASSYYDSRETQYF
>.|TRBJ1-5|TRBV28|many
TGTGCCAGCCTCAGGGATCAGCCCCAGCATTTT
CASLRDQPQHF
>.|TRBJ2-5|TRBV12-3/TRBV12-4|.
TGTGCCAGCAGTCGCAGTGGGGCAGGGCTCTTGATGGAGACCCAGTACTTC
CASSRSGAGLLMETQYF
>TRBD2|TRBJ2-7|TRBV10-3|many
TGTGCCATCAGTCGGGGGGTGACTAGCGCTGACTACGAGCAGTACTTC
CAISRGVTSADYEQYF
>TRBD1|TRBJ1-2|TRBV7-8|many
TGTGCCAGCAGCTTAGAGGGTGCGGGGACAGGGCCCTATGGCTACACCTTC
CASSLEGAGTGPYGYTF
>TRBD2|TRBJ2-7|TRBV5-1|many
TGCGCCAGCCGGCGGGCGGGAGGGCCCGAGCAGTACTTC
CASRRAGGPEQYF
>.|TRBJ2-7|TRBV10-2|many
TGCGCCAGCAGTGACTCCGGGACGGCCTACGAGCAGTACTTC
CASSDSGTAYEQYF
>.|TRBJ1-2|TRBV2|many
TGTGCCAGCAGTGGGGCAGACTATGGCTACACCTTC
CASSGADYGYTF
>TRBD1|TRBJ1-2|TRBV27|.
TGTGCCAGCAGCCCCTGGGGGGGACAGACTTATGGCTACACCTTC
CASSPWGGQTYGYTF
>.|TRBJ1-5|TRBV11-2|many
TGTGCCAGCAGCTCACAGGGTGGGCAAAATCAGCCCCAGCATTTT
CASSSQGGQNQPQHF
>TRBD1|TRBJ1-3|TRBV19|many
TGTGCCAGTAGAATAACAGGGGGCGGAAACACCATATATTTT
CASRITGGGNTIYF
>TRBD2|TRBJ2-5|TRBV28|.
TGTGCCAGCAGGTCTCAGGGGGGACTAGCGGAAGAGACCCAGTACTTC
CASRSQGGLAEETQYF
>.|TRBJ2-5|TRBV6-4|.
TGTGCCAGGAGGCCTCTCCCCCGAGAGACTCAGTACTTC
CARRPLPRETQYF
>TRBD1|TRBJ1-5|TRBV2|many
TGTGCCAGCGCGGGACAGCCTAATCAGCCCCAGCATTTT
CASAGQPNQPQHF
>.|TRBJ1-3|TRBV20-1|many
TGCAGTGCTAGATGGAAAAGCTCTGGAAACACCATATATTTT
CSARWKSSGNTIYF
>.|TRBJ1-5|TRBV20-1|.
TGCAGTGCTAATACTCCCTGGTCCTCTTCTCAGCCCCAGCATTTT
CSANTPWSSSQPQHF
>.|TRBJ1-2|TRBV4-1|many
TGCGCCAGCAGCCAAGACCAATTCGGTAGCGGGGCATCCAACTATGGCTACACCTTC
CASSQDQFGSGASNYGYTF
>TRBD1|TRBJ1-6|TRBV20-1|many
TGCAGTGCTAGAACAGGGGGCGGGAATTCACCCCTCCACTTT
CSARTGGGNSPLHF
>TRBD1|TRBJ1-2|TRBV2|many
TGTGCCAGCAGAACCCTCCAACAGGGGTACTATGGCTACACCTTC
CASRTLQQGYYGYTF
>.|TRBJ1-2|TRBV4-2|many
TGTGCCAGCAGCCAGCGCGAGGGGACCGACTATGGCTACACCTTC
CASSQREGTDYGYTF
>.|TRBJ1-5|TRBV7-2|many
TGTGCCAGCAGCTTCCGGGACAATCAGCCCCAGCATTTT
CASSFRDNQPQHF
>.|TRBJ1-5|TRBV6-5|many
TGTGCCAGCGGGACCACACCTCGAGGCAATCAGCCCCAGCATTTT
CASGTTPRGNQPQHF
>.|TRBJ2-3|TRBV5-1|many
TGCGCCAGCAGCTTGACGCCTCCCCGCTTGGCAGATACGCAGTATTTT
CASSLTPPRLADTQYF
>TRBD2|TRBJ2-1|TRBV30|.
TGTGCCTCAACTAGCGGGAGAGGCTATGAGCAGTTCTTC
CASTSGRGYEQFF
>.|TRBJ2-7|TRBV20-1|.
TGCAGTGCTAGAGCCGGGACCAGCGGAGGCTCCTACGAGCAGTACTTC
CSARAGTSGGSYEQYF
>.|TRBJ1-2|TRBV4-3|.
TGCGCCAGCAGCCAATCCACAAGGCACGGCTACACCTTC
CASSQSTRHGYTF
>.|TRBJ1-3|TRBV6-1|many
TGTGCCACAACCGACGAATTAGGAAACACCGTATATTTT
CATTDELGNTVYF
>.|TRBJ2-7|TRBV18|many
TGTGCCAGCTCACCACAAGGGTATAGAGAAGAGCAGTACTTC
CASSPQGYREEQYF
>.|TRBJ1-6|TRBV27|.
TGTGCCAGCAGTTTATCGCCGGTGGGCTATTCACCCCTCCACTTT
CASSLSPVGYSPLHF
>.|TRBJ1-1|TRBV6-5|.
TGTGCCAGCAGTTACACTTACAGGTCGAACACTGAAGCTTTCTTT
CASSYTYRSNTEAFF
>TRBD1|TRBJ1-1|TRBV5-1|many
TGCGCCAGCAGCTTGACGACAGGGGCCATGAACACTGAAGCTTTCTTT
CASSLTTGAMNTEAFF